This TCR beta chain comes out of a study of T cell clonality in common variable immunodeficiency. From germline, CDR1 is LNHDA and CDR2 SQIVND (reference sequence). This CDR3 is built from 15 residues. The J segment lost 5 bases and the V segment lost 3 bases, leaving 9 bases of the junction unmatched. This clone was seen a few times. Antigen unknown. The read terminates 3 residues before the CDR3 end, so the remaining end is supplied by the germline J gene. The CVID group had fewer than 19 females and 30 or so males, mean age around 40. For at least one year, all CVID subjects received replacement immunoglobulin. Whole-study results and caveats: In common variable immunodeficiency, TCR beta chains reportedly carried fewer deletions and N-nucleotide insertions.

Using immunoSEQ multiplex PCR, the repertoire was profiled, and TCRdb retains in-frame clones only, with some absent. The sample was found to contain approximately 28,000 clones, and every one recurs. The rearrangement links TRBV19 to TRBJ2-7, with 8 bases aligning to TRBD2. The clonotype comes from a human donor with common variable immunodeficiency. The sample comprised peripheral blood mononuclear cells. The CDR3 is CASSIPRGTRNEQYF. CDR3 bases read: TGTGCCAGTAGTATCCCCCGTGGGACTAGAAACGAG.